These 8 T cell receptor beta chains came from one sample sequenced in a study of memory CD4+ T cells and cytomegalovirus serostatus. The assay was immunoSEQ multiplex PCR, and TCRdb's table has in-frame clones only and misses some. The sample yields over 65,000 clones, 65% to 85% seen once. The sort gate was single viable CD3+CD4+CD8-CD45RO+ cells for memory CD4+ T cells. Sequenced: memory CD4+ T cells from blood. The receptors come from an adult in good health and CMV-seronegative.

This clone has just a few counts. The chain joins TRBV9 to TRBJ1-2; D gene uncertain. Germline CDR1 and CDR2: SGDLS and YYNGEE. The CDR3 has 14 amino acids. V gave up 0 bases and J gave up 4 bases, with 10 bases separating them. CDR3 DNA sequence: TGTGCCAGCAGCGTAGCTGCCAGGTTCTATGGCTACACCTTC. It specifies CASSVAARFYGYTF.

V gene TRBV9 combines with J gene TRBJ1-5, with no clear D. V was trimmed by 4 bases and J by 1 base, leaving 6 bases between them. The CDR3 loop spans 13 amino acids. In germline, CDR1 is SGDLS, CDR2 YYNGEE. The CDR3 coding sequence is TGTGCCAGCAGCCTTCAGAGCAATCAGCCCCAGCATTTT. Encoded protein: CASSLQSNQPQHF.

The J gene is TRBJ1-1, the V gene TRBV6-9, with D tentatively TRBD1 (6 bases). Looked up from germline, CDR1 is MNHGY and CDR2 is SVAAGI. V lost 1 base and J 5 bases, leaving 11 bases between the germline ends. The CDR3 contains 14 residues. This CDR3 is CASSYLGGRTEAFF. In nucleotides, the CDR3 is TGTGCCAGCAGTTATTTAGGGGGACGAACTGAAGCTTTCTTT.

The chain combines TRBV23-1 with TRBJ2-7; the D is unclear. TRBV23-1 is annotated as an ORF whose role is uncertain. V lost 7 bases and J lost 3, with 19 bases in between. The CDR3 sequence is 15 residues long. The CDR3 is CASTPRGGWGYEQYF. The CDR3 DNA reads TGCGCCAGCACCCCCCGCGGTGGCTGGGGCTACGAGCAGTACTTC.

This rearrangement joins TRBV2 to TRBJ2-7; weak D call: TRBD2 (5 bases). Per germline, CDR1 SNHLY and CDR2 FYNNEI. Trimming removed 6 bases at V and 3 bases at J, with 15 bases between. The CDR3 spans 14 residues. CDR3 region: CASRDLLMDYEQYF. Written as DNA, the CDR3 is TGTGCCAGCAGGGACTTGTTGATGGACTACGAGCAGTACTTC.

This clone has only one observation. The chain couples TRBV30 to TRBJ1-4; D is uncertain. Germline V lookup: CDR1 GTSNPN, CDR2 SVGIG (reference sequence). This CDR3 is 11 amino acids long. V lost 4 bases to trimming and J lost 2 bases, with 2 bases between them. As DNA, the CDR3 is TGTGCCTGGAATACTAATGAAAAACTGTTTTTT. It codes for CAWNTNEKLFF.

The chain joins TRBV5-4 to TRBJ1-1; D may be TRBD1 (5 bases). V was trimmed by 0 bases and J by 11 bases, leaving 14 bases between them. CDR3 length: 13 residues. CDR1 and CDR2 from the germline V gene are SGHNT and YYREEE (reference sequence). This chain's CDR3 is CASSLAGRDGAFF. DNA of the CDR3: TGTGCCAGCAGCTTGGCAGGGAGGGACGGGGCTTTCTTT.

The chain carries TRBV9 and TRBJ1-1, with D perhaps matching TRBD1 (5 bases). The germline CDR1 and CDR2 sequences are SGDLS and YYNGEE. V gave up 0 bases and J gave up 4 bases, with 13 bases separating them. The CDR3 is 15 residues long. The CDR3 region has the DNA TGTGCCAGCAGCGTAGGAGGGACCTTGAGCACTGAAGCTTTCTTT. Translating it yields CASSVGGTLSTEAFF.